The 12 T cell receptor beta chains below come from one sample, sequenced in a study of CD8 T cells in ankylosing spondylitis (dated by TCRdb to the late 2010s). Library prep was done by 5' RACE. The instrument was an Illumina HiSeq 2500. The raw public reads went through TCRdb reprocessing: fastp at Q25, MiXCR clone calling, in-frame beta chains kept. For every CDR3 protein sequence, its rows merge into one entry that carries the most common genes and DNA. This sample holds about 31,000 distinct CDR3 sequences; around 6.7% were observed only once. The top ten clonotypes cover about 10% of the sample. The sequencing input was blood, either unsorted or a sorted T cell fraction (not recorded which). Source of these receptors: a male donor with ankylosing spondylitis or in good health (not recorded which).

This clonotype has at least ten counts. The chain couples TRBV5-1 to TRBJ1-2; 10 bases are a match to TRBD1. Trimming at V came to 0 bases and at J to 2 bases, leaving 4 bases not matched to a gene. From germline, CDR1 is SGHRS and CDR2 YFSETQ. The CDR3 is made up of 16 amino acids. DNA of the CDR3: TGCGCCAGCAGCTTGGGGGACAGGGGCGAAAACTATGGCTACACCTTC. Its protein is CASSLGDRGENYGYTF.

This clonotype occurred many times. The J gene is TRBJ2-1, the V gene TRBV10-3, with 8 bases matching TRBD1. J was trimmed by 6 bases and V by 3 bases; bases with no gene match: 10. This CDR3 spans 16 amino acids. Germline CDR1 is ENHRY and CDR2 is SYGVKD. DNA of the CDR3: TGTGCCATCAGTGAAGGCGGGGACAGGAGGGGCAATGAGCAGTTCTTC. Its translation: CAISEGGDRRGNEQFF.

This clonotype was observed many times. The CDR3: CASRPSNSPLHF. Here the CDR3 DNA reads TGTGCCAGCAGGCCCTCTAATTCACCCCTCCACTTT. The chain links TRBV6-6 to TRBJ1-6; D call uncertain. Germline CDR1 is MNHNY and CDR2 is SVGAGI (reference sequence). The CDR3 runs to 12 residues. Trimming took off 6 bases at V and 6 bases at J, with 6 bases between the two ends.

This clonotype was detected only a few times. This CDR3 is CASSTGGRSYEQYF. CDR3 sequence (DNA): TGTGCCAGCAGCACGGGAGGGCGGTCCTACGAGCAGTACTTC. The chain joins TRBV21-1 to TRBJ2-7; the listed D gene, TRBD2, was not tested against the DNA. TRBV21-1 has pseudogene status. The CDR3 extends over 14 amino acids.

This clonotype appeared many times. CDR3 amino acids: CASSAGQTTGELFF. In nucleotides, the CDR3 is TGCGCCAGCAGCGCGGGACAGACCACCGGGGAGCTGTTTTTT. This rearrangement joins TRBV5-1 to TRBJ2-2; tentative D call: TRBD1 (7 bases). Trimming removed 4 bases from V and 4 bases from J, with 11 bases in between. Germline V gives CDR1 SGHRS, CDR2 YFSETQ. The CDR3 loop spans 14 amino acids.

This clonotype was counted at least ten times. The chain is built from TRBV29-1 and TRBJ1-1; no clear D gene. Trimming cost V 7 bases and J 1 base, with 16 bases left between them. Germline CDR1 is SQVTM and CDR2 is ANQGSEA. The CDR3 length is 14 residues. Written as DNA, the CDR3 is TGCAGCGCCCTACCCGGGGAGAGGAACACTGAAGCTTTCTTT. This translates into CSALPGERNTEAFF.

This clonotype has a count of ten or more. The CDR3 DNA is TGTGCCAGCAGTGATCGGACAGGGGGCGGGGAGCAGTACTTC. This encodes CASSDRTGGGEQYF. This rearrangement joins TRBV2 to TRBJ2-7; 11 bases agree with TRBD1. Germline V lookup: CDR1 SNHLY, CDR2 FYNNEI. The CDR3 has 14 amino acids. Trimming at V came to 3 bases and at J to 7 bases, leaving 5 bases not matched to a gene. The full variable domain, rest sourced from reference TRBV2 and TRBJ2-7, is EPEVTQTPSHQVTQMGQEVILRCVPISNHLYFYWYRQILGQKVEFLVSFYNNEISEKSEIFDDQFSVERPDGSNFTLKIRSTKLEDSAMYFCASSDRTGGGEQYFGPGTRLTVT.

In its sample, this clonotype was seen a few times. The gene calls are TRBV11-2 and TRBJ2-7; no clear D gene. V was trimmed by 5 bases and J by 5 bases, leaving 10 bases between them. The CDR3 covers 12 residues. Germline loops: CDR1 SGHAT, CDR2 FQNNGV. The CDR3 DNA reads as TGTGCCAGCAGCCACCTTCTCGACGAGCAGTACTTC. The encoded protein is CASSHLLDEQYF.

This clonotype was counted ten times or more. The chain is built from TRBV29-1 and TRBJ2-7; 9 bases match TRBD2. Per germline, CDR1 SQVTM and CDR2 ANQGSEA. V was clipped by 2 bases and J by 3 bases; unmatched bases: 2. The CDR3 length is 13 residues. The chain's CDR3 is CSVEKAGGYEQYF. The DNA for the CDR3 is TGCAGCGTTGAAAAAGCGGGAGGCTACGAGCAGTACTTC.

This clonotype has ten or more counts. V usage is TRBV20-1 and J usage is TRBJ2-7, with D perhaps being TRBD1 or TRBD2 (5 bases each). CDR1 is DFQATT, CDR2 SNEGSKA, per germline (reference sequence). V was trimmed by 5 bases and J by 1 base, leaving 12 bases between them. This CDR3 spans 13 amino acids. CDR3 protein: CSAQGDGSYEQYF. CDR3 nucleotide sequence: TGCAGTGCTCAAGGGGACGGTTCCTACGAGCAGTACTTC.

This clonotype was seen ten or more times. The chain combines TRBV3-1 with TRBJ1-5; a possible D gene is TRBD1 (6 bases). The CDR3 is made up of 14 amino acids. V gave up 5 bases and J gave up 7 bases, with 15 bases separating them. Per germline, CDR1 LGHDT and CDR2 YNNKEL (reference sequence). CDR3 amino acids: CASSSRGGLQPQHF. The DNA of the CDR3 is TGTGCCAGCAGCTCAAGGGGGGGTTTGCAGCCCCAGCATTTT.

In its sample, this clonotype was seen many times. The chain carries TRBV16 and TRBJ2-7; 9 bases agree with TRBD1. Germline V lookup: CDR1 KGHSY, CDR2 FQNENV. V shed 5 bases, J shed 0 bases, and the junction held 5 bases outside the gene matches. The CDR3 has 15 residues. The CDR3 bases are TGTGCCAGCAGCGGCGGACAGGGGAGCTCCTACGAGCAGTACTTC. Translated, it gives CASSGGQGSSYEQYF.